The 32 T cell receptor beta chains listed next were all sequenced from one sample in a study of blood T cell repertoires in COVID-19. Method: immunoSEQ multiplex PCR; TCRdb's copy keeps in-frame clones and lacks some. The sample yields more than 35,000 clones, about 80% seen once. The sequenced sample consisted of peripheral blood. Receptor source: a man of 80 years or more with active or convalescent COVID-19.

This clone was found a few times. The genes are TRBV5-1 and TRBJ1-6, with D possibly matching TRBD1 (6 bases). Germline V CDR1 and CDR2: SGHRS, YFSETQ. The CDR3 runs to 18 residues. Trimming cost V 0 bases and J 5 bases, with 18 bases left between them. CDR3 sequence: CASSLAPPGQHNNSPLHF. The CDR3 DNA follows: TGCGCCAGCAGCTTGGCCCCTCCTGGACAGCATAATAATTCACCCCTCCACTTT.

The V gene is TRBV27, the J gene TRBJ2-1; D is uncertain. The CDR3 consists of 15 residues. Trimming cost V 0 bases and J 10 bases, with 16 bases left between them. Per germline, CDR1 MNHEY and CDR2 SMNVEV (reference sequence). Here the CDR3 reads CASSLSGRWLWEQFF. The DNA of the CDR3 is TGTGCCAGCAGTTTATCTGGGCGTTGGCTCTGGGAGCAGTTCTTC.

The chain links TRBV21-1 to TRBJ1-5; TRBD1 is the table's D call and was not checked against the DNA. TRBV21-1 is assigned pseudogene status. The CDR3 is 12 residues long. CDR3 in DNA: TGTGCCAGCAGCCAAAGGGGTCAGCCCCAGCATTTT. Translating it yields CASSQRGQPQHF.

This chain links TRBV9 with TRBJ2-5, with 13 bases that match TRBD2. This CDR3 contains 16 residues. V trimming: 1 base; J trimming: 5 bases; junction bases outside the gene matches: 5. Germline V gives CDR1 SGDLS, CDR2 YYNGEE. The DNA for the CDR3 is TGTGCCAGCAGCGTAACTAGCGGGAGGGGCGTGGAGACCCAGTACTTC. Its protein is CASSVTSGRGVETQYF.

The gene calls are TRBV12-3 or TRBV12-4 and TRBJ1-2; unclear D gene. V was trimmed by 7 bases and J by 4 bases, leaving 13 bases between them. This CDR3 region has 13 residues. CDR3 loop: CASTVDGGYGYTF. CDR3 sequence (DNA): TGTGCCAGCACCGTGGACGGAGGCTATGGCTACACCTTC.

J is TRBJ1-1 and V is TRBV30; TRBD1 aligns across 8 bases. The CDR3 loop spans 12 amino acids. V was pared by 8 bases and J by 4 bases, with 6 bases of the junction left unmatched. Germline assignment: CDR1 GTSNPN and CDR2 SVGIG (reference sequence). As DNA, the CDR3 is TGTGCCAAGGACAGGGATGGCACTGAAGCTTTCTTT. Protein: CAKDRDGTEAFF.

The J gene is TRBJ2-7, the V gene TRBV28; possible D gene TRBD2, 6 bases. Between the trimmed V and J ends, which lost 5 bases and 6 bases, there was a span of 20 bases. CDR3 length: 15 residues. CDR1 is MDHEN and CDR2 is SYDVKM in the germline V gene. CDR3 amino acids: CASSAEGPVTLEQYF. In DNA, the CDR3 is TGTGCCAGCAGTGCGGAGGGCCCCGTTACTCTCGAGCAGTACTTC.

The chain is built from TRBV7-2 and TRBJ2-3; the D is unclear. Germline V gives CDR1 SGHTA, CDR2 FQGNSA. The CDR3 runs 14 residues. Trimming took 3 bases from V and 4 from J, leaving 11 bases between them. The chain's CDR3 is CASSFETRADTQYF. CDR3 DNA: TGTGCCAGCAGCTTCGAGACCCGGGCAGATACGCAGTATTTT.

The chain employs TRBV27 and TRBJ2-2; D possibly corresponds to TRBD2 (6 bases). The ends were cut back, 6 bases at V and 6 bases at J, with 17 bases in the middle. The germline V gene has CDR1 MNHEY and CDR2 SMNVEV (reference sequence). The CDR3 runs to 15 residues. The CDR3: CASRPWHAGPGELFF. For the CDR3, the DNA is TGTGCCAGCAGGCCCTGGCACGCGGGACCCGGGGAGCTGTTTTTT.

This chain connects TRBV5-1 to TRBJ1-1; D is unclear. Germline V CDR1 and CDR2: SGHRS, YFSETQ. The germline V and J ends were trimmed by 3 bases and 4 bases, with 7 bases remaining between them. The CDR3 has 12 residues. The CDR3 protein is CASSSQSTEAFF. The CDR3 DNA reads TGCGCCAGCAGCTCCCAGTCCACTGAAGCTTTCTTT.

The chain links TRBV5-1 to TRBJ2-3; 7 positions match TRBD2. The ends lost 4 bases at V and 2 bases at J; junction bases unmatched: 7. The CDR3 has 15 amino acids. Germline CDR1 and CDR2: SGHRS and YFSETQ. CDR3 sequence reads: CASSGGDVYTDTQYF. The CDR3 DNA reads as TGCGCCAGCAGCGGGGGGGACGTTTACACAGATACGCAGTATTTT.

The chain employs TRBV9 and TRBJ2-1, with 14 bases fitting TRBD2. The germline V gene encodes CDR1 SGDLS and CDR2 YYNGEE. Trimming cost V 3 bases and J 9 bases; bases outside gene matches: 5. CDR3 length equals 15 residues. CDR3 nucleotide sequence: TGTGCCAGCAGCGGAGGACTAGCGGGGGGAGGTGAGCAGTTCTTC. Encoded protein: CASSGGLAGGGEQFF.

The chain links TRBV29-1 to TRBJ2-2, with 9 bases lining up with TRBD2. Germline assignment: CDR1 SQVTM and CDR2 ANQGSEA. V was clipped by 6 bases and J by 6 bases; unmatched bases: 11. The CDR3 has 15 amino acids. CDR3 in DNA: TGCAGCGTACGAATAGCGGGAGAAACATCCGGGGAGCTGTTTTTT. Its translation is CSVRIAGETSGELFF.

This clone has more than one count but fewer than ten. The CDR3 DNA reads TGCGCCAGCAGCTTGGAGCCGATGAACTATGGCTACACCTTC. It translates to CASSLEPMNYGYTF. The genes are TRBV5-1 and TRBJ1-2; no firm D call. V was clipped by 0 bases and J by 2 bases, with 8 bases between them. This CDR3 is built from 14 residues. The germline V gene encodes CDR1 SGHRS and CDR2 YFSETQ.

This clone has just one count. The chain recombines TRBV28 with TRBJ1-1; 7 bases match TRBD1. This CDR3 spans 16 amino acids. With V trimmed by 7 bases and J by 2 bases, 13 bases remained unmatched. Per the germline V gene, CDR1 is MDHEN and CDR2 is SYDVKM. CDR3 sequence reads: CASTPPGQLLNTEAFF. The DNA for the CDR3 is TGTGCCAGCACCCCGCCGGGACAGCTCTTAAACACTGAAGCTTTCTTT.

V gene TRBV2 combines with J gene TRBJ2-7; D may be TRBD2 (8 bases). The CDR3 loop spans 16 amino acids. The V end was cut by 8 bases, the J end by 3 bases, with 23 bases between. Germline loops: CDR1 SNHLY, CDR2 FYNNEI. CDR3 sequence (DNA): TGTGCCAGCCGCCGGGAGGGGGCGGGGGGATACTACGAGCAGTACTTC. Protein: CASRREGAGGYYEQYF.

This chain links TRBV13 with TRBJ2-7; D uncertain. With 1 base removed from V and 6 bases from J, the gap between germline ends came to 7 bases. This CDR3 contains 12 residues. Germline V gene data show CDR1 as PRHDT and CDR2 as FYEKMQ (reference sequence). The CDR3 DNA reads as TGTGCCAGCAGCTTAGAGCAGGCCGAGCAGTACTTC. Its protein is CASSLEQAEQYF.

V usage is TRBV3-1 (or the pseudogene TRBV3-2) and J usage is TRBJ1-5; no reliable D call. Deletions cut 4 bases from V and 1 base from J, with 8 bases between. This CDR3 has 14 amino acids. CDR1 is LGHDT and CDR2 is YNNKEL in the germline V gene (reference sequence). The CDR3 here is CASSLAQSNQPQHF. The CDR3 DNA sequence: TGTGCCAGCAGCCTAGCCCAAAGCAATCAGCCCCAGCATTTT.

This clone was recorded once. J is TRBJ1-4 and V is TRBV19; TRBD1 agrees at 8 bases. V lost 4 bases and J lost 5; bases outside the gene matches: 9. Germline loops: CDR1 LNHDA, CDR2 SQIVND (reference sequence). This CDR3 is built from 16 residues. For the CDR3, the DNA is TGTGCCAGTAGTAAAGACCACAGGGGGTTGAATGAAAAACTGTTTTTT. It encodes CASSKDHRGLNEKLFF. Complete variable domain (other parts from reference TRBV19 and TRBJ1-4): DGGITQSPKYLFRKEGQNVTLSCEQNLNHDAMYWYRQDPGQGLRLIYYSQIVNDFQKGDIAEGYSVSREKKESFPLTVTSAQKNPTAFYLCASSKDHRGLNEKLFFGSGTQLSVL.

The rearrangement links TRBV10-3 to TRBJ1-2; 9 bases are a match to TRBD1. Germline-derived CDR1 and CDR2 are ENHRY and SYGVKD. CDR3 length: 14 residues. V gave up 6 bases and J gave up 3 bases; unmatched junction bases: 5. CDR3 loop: CAISTGGADYGYTF. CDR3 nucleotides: TGTGCCATCAGCACAGGGGGCGCTGACTATGGCTACACCTTC.

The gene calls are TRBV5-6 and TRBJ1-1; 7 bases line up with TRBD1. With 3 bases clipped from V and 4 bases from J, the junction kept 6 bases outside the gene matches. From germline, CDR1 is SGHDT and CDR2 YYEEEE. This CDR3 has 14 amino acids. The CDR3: CASSWTGLLTEAFF. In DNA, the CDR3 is TGTGCCAGCAGCTGGACAGGTTTACTCACTGAAGCTTTCTTT.

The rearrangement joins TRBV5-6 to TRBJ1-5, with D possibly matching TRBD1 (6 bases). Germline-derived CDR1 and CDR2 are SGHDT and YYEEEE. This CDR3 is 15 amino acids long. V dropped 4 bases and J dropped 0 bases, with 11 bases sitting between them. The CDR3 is CASSLGGYSNQPQHF. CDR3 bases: TGTGCCAGCAGCCTGGGGGGCTATAGCAATCAGCCCCAGCATTTT. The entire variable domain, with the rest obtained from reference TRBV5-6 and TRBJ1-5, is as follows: DAGVTQSPTHLIKTRGQQVTLRCSPKSGHDTVSWYQQALGQGPQFIFQYYEEEERQRGNFPDRFSGHQFPNYSSELNVNALLLGDSALYLCASSLGGYSNQPQHFGDGTRLSIL.

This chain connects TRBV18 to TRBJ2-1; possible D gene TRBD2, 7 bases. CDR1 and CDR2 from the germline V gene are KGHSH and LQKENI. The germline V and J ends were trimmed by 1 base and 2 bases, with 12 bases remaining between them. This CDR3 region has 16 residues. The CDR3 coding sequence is TGTGCCAGCTCACCACGGGCGGGGGCCGCCTACAATGAGCAGTTCTTC. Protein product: CASSPRAGAAYNEQFF.

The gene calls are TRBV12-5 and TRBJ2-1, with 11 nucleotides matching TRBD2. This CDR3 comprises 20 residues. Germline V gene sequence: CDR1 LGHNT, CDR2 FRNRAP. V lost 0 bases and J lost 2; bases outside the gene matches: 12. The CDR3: CASGLVPPSGGSLPYNEQFF. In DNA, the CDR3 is TGTGCTAGTGGTTTGGTACCCCCTAGCGGGGGGTCCCTCCCCTACAATGAGCAGTTCTTC.

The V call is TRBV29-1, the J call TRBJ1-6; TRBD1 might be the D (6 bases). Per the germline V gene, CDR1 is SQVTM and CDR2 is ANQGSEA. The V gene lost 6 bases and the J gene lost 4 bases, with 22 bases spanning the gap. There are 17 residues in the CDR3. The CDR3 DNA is TGCAGCGTGGGAAGTAAACAGGGAATATTTTATAATTCACCCCTCCACTTT. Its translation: CSVGSKQGIFYNSPLHF.

The DNA for the CDR3 is TGTGCCAGCACCCCAGGGCACGGGGAGCTGTTTTTT. Residues: CASTPGHGELFF. This rearrangement joins TRBV2 to TRBJ2-2; maybe TRBD1 (5 bases). Germline CDR1 SNHLY, CDR2 FYNNEI. V dropped 7 bases and J dropped 7 bases, with 10 bases sitting between them. This CDR3 is built from 12 residues.

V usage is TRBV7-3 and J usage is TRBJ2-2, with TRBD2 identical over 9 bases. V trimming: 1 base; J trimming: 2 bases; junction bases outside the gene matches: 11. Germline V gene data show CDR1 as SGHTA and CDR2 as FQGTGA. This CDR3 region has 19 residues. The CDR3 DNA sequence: TGTGCCAGCAGCTTAAATCCCTTTAGAGCGGGGGGCAACACCGGGGAGCTGTTTTTT. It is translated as CASSLNPFRAGGNTGELFF. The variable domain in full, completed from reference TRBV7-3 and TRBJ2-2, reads GAGVSQTPSNKVTEKGKYVELRCDPISGHTALYWYRQSLGQGPEFLIYFQGTGAADDSGLPNDRFFAVRPEGSVSTLKIQRTERGDSAVYLCASSLNPFRAGGNTGELFFGEGSRLTVL.

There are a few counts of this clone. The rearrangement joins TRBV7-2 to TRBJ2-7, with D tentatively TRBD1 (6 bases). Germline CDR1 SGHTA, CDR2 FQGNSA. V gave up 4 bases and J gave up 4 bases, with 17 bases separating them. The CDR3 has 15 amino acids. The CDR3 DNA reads TGTGCCAGCAGCTCCCAGACCGGGACAACATACGAGCAGTACTTC. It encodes CASSSQTGTTYEQYF.

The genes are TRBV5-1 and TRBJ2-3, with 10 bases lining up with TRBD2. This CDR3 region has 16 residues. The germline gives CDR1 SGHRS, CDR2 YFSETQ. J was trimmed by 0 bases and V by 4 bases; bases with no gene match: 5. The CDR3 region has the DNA TGCGCCAGCAGCCTTCTTAGCGGGGGGAGCACAGATACGCAGTATTTT. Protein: CASSLLSGGSTDTQYF.

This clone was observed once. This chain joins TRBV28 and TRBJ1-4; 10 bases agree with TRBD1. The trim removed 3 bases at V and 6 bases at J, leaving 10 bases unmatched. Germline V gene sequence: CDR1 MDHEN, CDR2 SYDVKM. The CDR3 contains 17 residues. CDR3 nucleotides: TGTGCCAGCAGTTTGGGGACAGGGGTGGGGTCAGATGAAAAACTGTTTTTT. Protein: CASSLGTGVGSDEKLFF.

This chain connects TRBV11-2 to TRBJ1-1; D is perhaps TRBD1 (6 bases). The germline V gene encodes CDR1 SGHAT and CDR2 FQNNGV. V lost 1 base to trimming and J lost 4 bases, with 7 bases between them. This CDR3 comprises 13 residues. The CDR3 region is CASSLGQATEAFF. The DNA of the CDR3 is TGTGCCAGCAGCTTAGGACAGGCCACTGAAGCTTTCTTT.

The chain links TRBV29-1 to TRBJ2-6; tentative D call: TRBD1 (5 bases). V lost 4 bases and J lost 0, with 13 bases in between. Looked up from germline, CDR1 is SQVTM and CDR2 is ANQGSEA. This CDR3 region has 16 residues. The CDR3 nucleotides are TGCAGCGTTGTTTTAGGGGTCAACTCTGGGGCCAACGTCCTGACTTTC. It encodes CSVVLGVNSGANVLTF.